This is a list of T cell receptor beta chains from one sample in a study of identical twins. TCRdb processed the 5' RACE reads anew with MiXCR; each CDR3 protein has one entry. There are more than 1.5 million distinct CDR3 sequences in the sample; around 33% occur only once, and roughly 0.3% lies in the top ten. Sequenced: cord blood. The origin of the receptors is a newborn girl in good health. Both conserved end residues are part of each CDR3.

V	J	CDR3
TRBV18	TRBJ1-2	CASSPSGRGYTF
TRBV21-1	TRBJ2-3	CASSKCRGTDTQYF
TRBV20-1	TRBJ1-6	CSARNGWTDSPLHF
TRBV10-3	TRBJ2-3	CAISQGAVSTDTQYF
TRBV4-2	TRBJ2-7	CASSLPQEIEQYF
TRBV20-1	TRBJ1-2	CSAREQDLNYGYTF
TRBV10-2	TRBJ2-1	CASSDPPSGGYNEQFF
TRBV28	TRBJ1-4	CASSSRRQGRVVEKLFF
TRBV12-3/TRBV12-4	TRBJ1-5	CASSPSGGGGNQPQHF
TRBV11-2	TRBJ2-7	CASSTTSSYEQYF
TRBV2	TRBJ2-3	CASTGLAGGGTQYF
TRBV21-1	TRBJ2-3	CASTGTSGRSSPVTDTQYF
TRBV7-2	TRBJ1-5	CASSLGGLVHQPQHF
TRBV6-1	TRBJ2-3	CASSVRTGLPGTDTQYF
TRBV28	TRBJ1-4	CASSLPRGYATNEKLFF
TRBV20-1	TRBJ2-7	CSARDRLAGDYEQYF
TRBV28	TRBJ2-5	CASSPRPRQEQETQYF
TRBV5-1	TRBJ2-7	CASSLDPSYEQYF
TRBV27	TRBJ1-2	CACSPQGENYGYTF
TRBV9	TRBJ1-1	CASSVEIDRGYTEAFF
TRBV10-3	TRBJ1-1	CAISVGSRDGLPEAFF
TRBV20-1	TRBJ1-2	CSARDHRGYGYTF
TRBV2	TRBJ1-5	CASSVGARGSNQPQHF
TRBV6-5	TRBJ2-5	CASSYSGQGHNEQYF